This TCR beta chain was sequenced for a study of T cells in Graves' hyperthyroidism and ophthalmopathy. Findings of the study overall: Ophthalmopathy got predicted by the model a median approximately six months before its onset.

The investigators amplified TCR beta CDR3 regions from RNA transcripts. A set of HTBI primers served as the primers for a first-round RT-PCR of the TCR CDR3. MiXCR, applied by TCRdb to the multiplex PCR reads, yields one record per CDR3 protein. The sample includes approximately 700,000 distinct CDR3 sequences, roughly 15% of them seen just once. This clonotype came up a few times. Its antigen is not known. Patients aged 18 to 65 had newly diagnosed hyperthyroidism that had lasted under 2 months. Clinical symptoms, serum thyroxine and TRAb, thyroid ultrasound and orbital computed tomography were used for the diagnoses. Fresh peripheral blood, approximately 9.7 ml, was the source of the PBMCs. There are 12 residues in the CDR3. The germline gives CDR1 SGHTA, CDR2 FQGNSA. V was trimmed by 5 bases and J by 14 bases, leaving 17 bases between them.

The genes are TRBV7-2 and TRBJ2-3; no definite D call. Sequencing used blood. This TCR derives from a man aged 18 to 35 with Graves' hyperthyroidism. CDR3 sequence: CASSLYYGRGYF. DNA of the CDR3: TGTGCCAGCAGCCTCTATTACGGCCGAGGGTATTTT.